This T cell receptor beta chain is from a study of cytotoxic CD8 clonotypes in ibrutinib-treated CLL. The CDR3 consists of 16 residues. Trimming cost V 3 bases and J 0 bases; bases outside gene matches: 5. Germline assignment: CDR1 SGHVS and CDR2 FQNEAQ. The method was immunoSEQ multiplex PCR; TCRdb's version includes in-frame clones alone and lacks a portion of them. The profile shows around 9,600 clones, about 59% of them singletons. The chain recombines TRBV7-8 with TRBJ2-3; 8 nucleotides align to TRBD1. This sequence originates from a human donor with chronic lymphocytic leukemia. Sequences were derived from PBMCs, sampled before ibrutinib treatment. CDR3 protein: CASSFTGGFSTDTQYF. The CDR3, as DNA: TGTGCCAGCAGCTTCACAGGGGGTTTTAGCACAGATACGCAGTATTTT. The full variable domain, its missing parts supplied by reference TRBV7-8 and TRBJ2-3, is GAGVSQSPRYKVAKRGQDVALRCDPISGHVSLFWYQQALGQGPEFLTYFQNEAQLDKSGLPSDRFFAERPEGSVSTLKIQRTQQEDSAVYLCASSFTGGFSTDTQYFGPGTRLTVL.